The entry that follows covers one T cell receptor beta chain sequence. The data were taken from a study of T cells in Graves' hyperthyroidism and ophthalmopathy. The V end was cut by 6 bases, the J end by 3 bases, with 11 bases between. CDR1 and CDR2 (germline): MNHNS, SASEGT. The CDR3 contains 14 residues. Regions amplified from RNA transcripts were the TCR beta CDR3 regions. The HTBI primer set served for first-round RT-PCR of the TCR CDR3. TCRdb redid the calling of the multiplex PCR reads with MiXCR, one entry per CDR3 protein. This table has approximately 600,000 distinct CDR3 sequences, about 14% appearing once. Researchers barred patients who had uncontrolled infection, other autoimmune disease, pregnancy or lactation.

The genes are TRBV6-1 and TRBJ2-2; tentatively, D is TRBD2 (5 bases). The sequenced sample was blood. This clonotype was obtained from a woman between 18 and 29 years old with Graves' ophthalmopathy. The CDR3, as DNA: TGTGCCAGCAGCGTTGTAGCGTACACCGGGGAGCTGTTTTTT. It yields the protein CASSVVAYTGELFF.